The present entry profiles one T cell receptor (beta chain) with its context. Its antigen is as yet unknown. TCRdb re-derived calls from the 5' RACE reads in MiXCR, one entry per CDR3 protein. The table shows under 600,000 distinct CDR3 sequences, with about 13% occurring only once. This sample is drawn from a study of T cells after yellow fever vaccination. Study-wide results and limits: A large majority of primary-vaccination clones showed up again after the booster (approximately 95% CD4, around 85% CD8). Abundant clonotypes (contaminants from the bulk population) could be present in FACS-sorted repertoires. A weaker but faster secondary response was observed, peaking on day 5 versus 15.

This CDR3 region has 13 residues. Germline values: CDR1 KGHDR, CDR2 SFDVKD. Deletions cut 0 bases from V and 10 bases from J, with 9 bases between. The sequenced sample was PBMCs, obtained on the day of the yellow fever booster vaccination. The receptor comes from a man younger than 45 who received the YFV17D yellow fever vaccine. This sequence joins TRBV24-1 and TRBJ2-1; D unresolved. The CDR3 nucleotides read TGTGCCACCAGTGATTTGAATGACTGGGAGCAGTTCTTC. Its protein is CATSDLNDWEQFF.